These 8 T cell receptor beta chains originate from one sample sequenced in a study of T cells in localized non-small cell lung cancer. This table comes from immunoSEQ multiplex PCR, and its TCRdb copy is limited to in-frame clones, with some not included. The sample records more than 20,000 clones, approximately 81% being singletons. Sequencing used PBMCs, obtained before any cancer treatment. The source is a woman between 35 and 75 years old with stage II squamous cell lung carcinoma.

The chain uses TRBV16 and TRBJ2-4, with 13 bases identical to TRBD2. Germline assignment: CDR1 KGHSY and CDR2 FQNENV. The CDR3 covers 20 residues. Trimming took 1 base from V and 3 from J; bases not matched to a gene: 12. CDR3 DNA sequence: TGTGCCAGCAGCCAATTGGCTTTACTAGCGGGAGGGCCGGACAAAAACATTCAGTACTTC. Protein: CASSQLALLAGGPDKNIQYF.

V and J are TRBV5-4 and TRBJ2-2; 7 nucleotides agree with TRBD1. Germline lookup yields CDR1 SGHNT and CDR2 YYREEE (reference sequence). The V and J ends lost 0 bases and 4 bases, in that order; junction bases with no gene match: 0. CDR3 size: 14 residues. DNA of the CDR3: TGTGCCAGCAGCTTGGCAGGGGGCACCGGGGAGCTGTTTTTT. This gives the protein CASSLAGGTGELFF.

The rearrangement links TRBV6-6 to TRBJ2-7, with D perhaps TRBD1 (5 bases). CDR3 length equals 14 residues. Trimming removed 9 bases from V and 2 bases from J, with 17 bases in between. Germline CDR1 and CDR2: MNHNY and SVGAGI (reference sequence). CDR3 in amino acids: CASQPDSVTYEQYF. Written as DNA, the CDR3 is TGTGCCAGTCAGCCCGACAGCGTTACCTACGAGCAGTACTTC.

The chain recombines TRBV4-3 with TRBJ1-6; TRBD1 might be the D (6 bases). This CDR3 is built from 16 residues. The V gene's germline CDR1 is LGHNA and CDR2 YSLEER. Trimming cost V 1 base and J 7 bases, with 14 bases left between them. CDR3 in amino acids: CASSQAWQGRNSPLHF. The CDR3 DNA sequence: TGCGCCAGCAGCCAAGCATGGCAGGGGAGGAATTCACCCCTCCACTTT.

V is TRBV10-2 and J is TRBJ1-1, with 8 bases that match TRBD1. This CDR3 has 14 amino acids. The germline gives CDR1 WSHSY, CDR2 SAAADI. Losses at the gene ends were 2 bases for V and 5 bases for J; bases not matched to a gene: 4. CDR3 nucleotides: TGCGCCAGCAGTGAGCGGACAGGGAATACTGAAGCTTTCTTT. Translated: CASSERTGNTEAFF.

V gene TRBV7-9 combines with J gene TRBJ2-4; D remains ambiguous. V shed 1 base and J shed 13 bases, with 17 bases lying between them. The germline CDR1 and CDR2 sequences are SEHNR and FQNEAQ (reference sequence). There are 14 residues in the CDR3. This CDR3 reads CASSLVFPSTTQYF. The CDR3 DNA is TGTGCCAGCAGCTTAGTTTTCCCATCGACGACGCAGTACTTC.

This clone was counted a few times. The chain couples TRBV5-5 to TRBJ2-1; TRBD2 aligns across 10 bases. This CDR3 spans 18 amino acids. CDR1 and CDR2 (germline): SGHKS, YYEKEE (reference sequence). The J segment lost 8 bases and the V segment lost 2 bases, leaving 16 bases of the junction unmatched. CDR3: CASSFGRASGRRSDEQFF. In nucleotides, the CDR3 is TGTGCCAGCAGCTTCGGGCGCGCTAGCGGGAGAAGGTCCGATGAGCAGTTCTTC.

The V and J genes are TRBV7-9 and TRBJ2-3; possibly TRBD2 for D (5 bases). CDR1 is SEHNR and CDR2 is FQNEAQ in the germline V gene (reference sequence). This CDR3 has 11 residues. V was shortened by 5 bases and J by 6 bases, with 6 bases between the two germline ends. CDR3 sequence (DNA): TGTGCCAGCAGCGGACTCGATACGCAGTATTTT. It yields the protein CASSGLDTQYF.